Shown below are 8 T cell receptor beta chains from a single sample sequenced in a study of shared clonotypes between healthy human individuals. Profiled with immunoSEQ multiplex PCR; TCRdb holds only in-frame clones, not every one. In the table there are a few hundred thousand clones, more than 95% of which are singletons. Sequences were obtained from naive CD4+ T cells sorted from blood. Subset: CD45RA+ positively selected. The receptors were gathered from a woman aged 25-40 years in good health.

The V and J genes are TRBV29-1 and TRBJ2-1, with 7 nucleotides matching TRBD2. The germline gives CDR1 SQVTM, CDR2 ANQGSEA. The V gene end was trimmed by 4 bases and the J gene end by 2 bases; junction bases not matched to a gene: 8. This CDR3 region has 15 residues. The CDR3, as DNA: TGCAGCGTTGGGCGCGGGAGTCGGGCCTACAATGAGCAGTTCTTC. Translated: CSVGRGSRAYNEQFF.

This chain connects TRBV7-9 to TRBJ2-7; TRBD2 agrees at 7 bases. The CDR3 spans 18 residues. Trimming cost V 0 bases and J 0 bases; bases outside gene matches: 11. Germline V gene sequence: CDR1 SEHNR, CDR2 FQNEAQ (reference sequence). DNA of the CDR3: TGTGCCAGCAGCTTAGCCTTAGGCGGGAGCGCCAGCTCCTACGAGCAGTACTTC. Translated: CASSLALGGSASSYEQYF. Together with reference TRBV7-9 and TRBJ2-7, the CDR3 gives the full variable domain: DTGVSQNPRHKITKRGQNVTFRCDPISEHNRLYWYRQTLGQGPEFLTYFQNEAQLEKSRLLSDRFSAERPKGSFSTLEIQRTEQGDSAMYLCASSLALGGSASSYEQYFGPGTRLTVT.

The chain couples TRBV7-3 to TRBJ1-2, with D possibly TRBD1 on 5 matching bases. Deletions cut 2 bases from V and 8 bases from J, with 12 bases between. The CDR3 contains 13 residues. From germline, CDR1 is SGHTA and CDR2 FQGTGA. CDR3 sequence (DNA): TGTGCCAGCAGCTTAGGCCAGGGTGAAGGCTACACCTTC. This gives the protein CASSLGQGEGYTF.

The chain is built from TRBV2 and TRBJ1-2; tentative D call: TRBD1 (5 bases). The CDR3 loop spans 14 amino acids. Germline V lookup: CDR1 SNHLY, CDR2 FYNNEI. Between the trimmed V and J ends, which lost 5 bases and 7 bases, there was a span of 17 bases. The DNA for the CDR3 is TGTGCCAGCAGTTTCGGCTCAGGGAAGGGTGGCTACACCTTC. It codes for CASSFGSGKGGYTF.

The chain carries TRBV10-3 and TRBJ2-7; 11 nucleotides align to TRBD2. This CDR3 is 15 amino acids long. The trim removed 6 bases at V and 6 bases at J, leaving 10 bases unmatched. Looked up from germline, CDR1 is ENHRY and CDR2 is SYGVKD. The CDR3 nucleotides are TGTGCCATCAGACGTGGGACTAGCGGACGAGGCGAGCAGTACTTC. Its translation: CAIRRGTSGRGEQYF.

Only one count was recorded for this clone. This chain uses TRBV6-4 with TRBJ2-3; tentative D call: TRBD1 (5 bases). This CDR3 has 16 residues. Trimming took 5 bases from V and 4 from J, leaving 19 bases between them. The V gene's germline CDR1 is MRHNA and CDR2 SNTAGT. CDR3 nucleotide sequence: TGTGCCAGCAGTCAGGGCAGGGATTCCGTGTCAGATACGCAGTATTTT. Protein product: CASSQGRDSVSDTQYF.

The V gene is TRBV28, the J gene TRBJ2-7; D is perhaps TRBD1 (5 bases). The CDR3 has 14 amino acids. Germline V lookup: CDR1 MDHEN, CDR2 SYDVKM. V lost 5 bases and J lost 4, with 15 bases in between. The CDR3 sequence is CASSGAGFPYEQYF. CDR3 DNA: TGTGCCAGCAGTGGAGCAGGGTTCCCTTACGAGCAGTACTTC.

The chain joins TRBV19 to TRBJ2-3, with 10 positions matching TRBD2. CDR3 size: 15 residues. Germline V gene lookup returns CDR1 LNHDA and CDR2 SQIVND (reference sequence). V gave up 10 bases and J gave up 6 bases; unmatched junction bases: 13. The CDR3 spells CATRRTSGAVDTQYF. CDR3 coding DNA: TGTGCCACCCGTCGGACTAGCGGAGCTGTGGATACGCAGTATTTT. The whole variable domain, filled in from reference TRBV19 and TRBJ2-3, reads DGGITQSPKYLFRKEGQNVTLSCEQNLNHDAMYWYRQDPGQGLRLIYYSQIVNDFQKGDIAEGYSVSREKKESFPLTVTSAQKNPTAFYLCATRRTSGAVDTQYFGPGTRLTVL.